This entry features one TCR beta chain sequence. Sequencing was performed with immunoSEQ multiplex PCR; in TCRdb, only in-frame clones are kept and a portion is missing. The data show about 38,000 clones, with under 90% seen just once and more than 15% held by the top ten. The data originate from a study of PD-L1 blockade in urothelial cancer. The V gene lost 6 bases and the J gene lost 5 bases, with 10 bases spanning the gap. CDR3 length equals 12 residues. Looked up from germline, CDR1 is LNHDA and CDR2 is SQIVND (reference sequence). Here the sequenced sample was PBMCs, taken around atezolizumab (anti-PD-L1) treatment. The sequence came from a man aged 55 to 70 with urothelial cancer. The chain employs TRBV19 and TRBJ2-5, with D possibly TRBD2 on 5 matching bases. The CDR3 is CASRQSGETQYF. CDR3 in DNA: TGTGCCAGTAGACAGTCGGGGGAGACCCAGTACTTC.